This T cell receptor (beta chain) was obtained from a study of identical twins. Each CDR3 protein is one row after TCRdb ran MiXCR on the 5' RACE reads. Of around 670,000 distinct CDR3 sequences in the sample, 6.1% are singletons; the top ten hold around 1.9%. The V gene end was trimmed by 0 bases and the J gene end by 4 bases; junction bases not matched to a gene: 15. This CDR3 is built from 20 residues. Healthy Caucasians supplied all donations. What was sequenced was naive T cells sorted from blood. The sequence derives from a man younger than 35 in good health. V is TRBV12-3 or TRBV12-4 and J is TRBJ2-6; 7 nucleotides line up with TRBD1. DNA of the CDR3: TGTGCCAGCAGTTTAGCGAGGGGGCGAGGTCGGTTATCCGGGGCCAACGTCCTGACTTTC. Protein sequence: CASSLARGRGRLSGANVLTF.